Sequencing of this T cell receptor (beta chain) was carried out in a study of cytomegalovirus exposure and HLA in healthy donors (dated by TCRdb to the late 2010s). In the study overall: An earlier analysis of 587 of the donors reported roughly 270 Gb of sequence data and some 100 million unique TCR beta sequences from about 180 million T cells. About 310 gigabases of sequencing data and approximately 93 million unique TCR sequences were included in an early release covering 500 to 750 HLA-typed donors. Of the roughly 400 genotyped donors, more than 75% were placed in the genetic ancestry cluster associated with self-reported Caucasian donors. The study aimed to test whether cataloging public T cell receptors could reveal signatures of past pathogen exposure. The T cell repertoires of about 700 subjects were profiled by immunosequencing and related to cytomegalovirus serostatus. Besides the first cohort of roughly 700 subjects, a separate validation cohort made up of 120 different subjects was used. High-throughput TCR immunosequencing, statistical association of individual TCRs with disease status, and machine learning were combined to predict cytomegalovirus infection status. To study patterns of TCR occurrence, a later analysis re-analyzed previously published TCR beta repertoires from around 700 donors and added high-resolution HLA genotyping. In the later analysis, no new phenotypic data were used to find candidate immune exposures; instead, reliance was placed on TCR beta sequences and their occurrence across donors. An earlier analysis of 500 to 750 of the donors applied high-throughput TCR beta sequencing to assess whether each TCR beta V gene segment acted as functional or pseudogenic. Donor age, sex, ethnicity and CMV serostatus were collected together with the repertoire data. In a later genetic analysis, genome-wide SNP genotypes for about 65% of the roughly 670 donors were used, and that subset was treated as a discovery cohort. All discovery cohort repertoires had been generated using a single sequencing platform. HLA typing covered class I and class II loci at four-digit resolution. Typing coverage differed by locus: A, B, C, DRB1 and DQB1 were typed in about 620-640 donors, DQA1 in about 500, DPA1 in 600 to 610, and DPB1 in around 440. A few DR-DQ haplotypes were treated as single units for association and clustering because of strong linkage in the cohort. Among about 410 genotyped donors of the cohort, an average of about 220,000 unique TCR beta nucleotide sequences was sequenced per donor, of which about 18% were non-productive.

At the junction V is shortened by 4 bases and J by 0 bases; bases outside the gene matches: 9. CDR1 is given as SGHDT and CDR2 as YYEEEE, both from the germline V gene. Measured from the cysteine to the phenylalanine, the CDR3 is 16 residues long. Solely the CDR3 DNA is kept, with 48 bases framed from the first base. As concerns this clone: It has no known antigen specificity. Per-nucleotide qualities are absent, and no much larger clonotype sits a single base away.

The cohort consisted of approximately 690 healthy bone marrow donors. All cohort members were sampled while nominally healthy, although unrecorded immune exposures were likely present. The donor tested CMV seronegative and was one of the 352 seronegative cohort members. A peripheral blood sample was provided by each donor, and peripheral blood mononuclear cells were used for TCR beta sequencing. The Qiagen DNeasy Blood Extraction Kit was used to extract genomic DNA from the blood cell samples. Preparation of the library involved the immunoSEQ multiplex PCR assay. For the multiplex PCR, a mixture combining 60 forward primers for TCR Vbeta segments and 13 reverse primers for TCR Jbeta segments was used. Amplification of the CDR3 region of rearranged TCR beta genes was performed with a multiplex PCR assay on genomic DNA. Amplified TCR beta libraries were sequenced as 87-base-pair reads on the Illumina HiSeq System. On the study's bioinformatics: A later analysis counted tens of millions of unique TCR beta chains across the 550 to 750 repertoires, and 9 million to 14 million of these chains were shared by at least two donors. Raw reads were error-corrected and collapsed into unique sequences by a nearest-neighbor algorithm in which closely related sequences were merged to remove PCR and sequencing errors. V, D and J gene segments were assigned by aligning CDR3 sequences to IMGT reference sequences. Each retained sequence needed at least a six-nucleotide match to both a V gene segment and a J gene segment. A rearrangement was called productive if the CDR3 had no stop codons and remained in frame with V and J, and every other rearrangement was called non-productive. CDR3 was defined by IMGT convention, running from the second conserved V-encoded cysteine to the conserved J-encoded phenylalanine. Sequences without an unambiguous match to a single V gene segment were excluded from the earlier analysis of about 600 of the donors. An earlier analysis of approximately 590 of the donors classified V segments as functional when productive rearrangements were above 56.7% and as segregating when the standard deviation between donors was above 5%. A statistical classification framework was built to diagnose cytomegalovirus status from the catalog of TCR beta chain sequences. In a later analysis, TCR nucleotide sequences were compared against IMGT/GENE-DB human TR gene sequences so that V and J genes could be assigned. Using the TCRdist pipeline, a later analysis assigned CDR3 sequences along with most-parsimonious VDJ recombination scenarios. A later analysis defined each TCR beta chain by its CDR3 amino acid sequence plus V-gene family, and excluded reads lacking a unique V-gene family. A later analysis removed 600 or so highly shared, low-generation-probability nucleotide sequences to deal with suspected cross-contamination and a sequencing artifact. In a later analysis, a clonal expansion index was calculated for each public chain from normalized within-repertoire ranks of inferred template counts. In a later analysis, generation probabilities were computed with a VDJ recombination model fitted to out-of-frame rearrangements, and the resulting probabilities were checked against IGoR. A later analysis scored TCR-TCR, TCR-HLA and TCR-CMV co-occurrence with hypergeometric tests, applying a repertoire-size bias correction to TCR pairs. False discovery rates were estimated in a later analysis by permuting HLA or CMV assignments 20 times. In a later analysis, co-occurring TCRs were grouped using DBSCAN, and TCRdist sequence similarity was added for clustering within HLA-allele-positive subsets. Repertoires with fewer than 30,000 or more than 120,000 public chains, plus five repertoires with anomalous nucleotide sharing, were excluded from co-occurrence clustering. Here the immuneACCESS table is served through TCRdb, limited to in-frame sequences with V and J called. Missing clones are a known gap in these copies; in checked studies unresolved V genes cover under half, and the rest lacks a known reason. V, J and clone size were drawn from that table, and D and trimming were deduced from the DNA. The sample yields roughly 80,000 clones; about 81% were counted once. The ten largest clones add up to roughly 2.4% of the sample.

Study-level results and caveats: V-gene and J-gene trimming of TCR beta chains was associated with a missense DCLRE1C variant in a later genetic analysis, and the association was replicated in an independent cohort. The authors suggested that the approach could potentially be extended to other disease states and immunological phenotypes. The classifier was reported to diagnose cytomegalovirus status with high specificity and sensitivity in both the original cohort and the validation cohort. Across donors, most TCR sequences were observed very rarely, whereas some public TCRs were present in many individuals. In vitro tests confirmed that three of the cytomegalovirus-associated TCR beta chains recognize cytomegalovirus antigens. Linkage disequilibrium might explain the correlated functional status among segregating V segments, but an unknown experimental factor could not be excluded. In an earlier analysis of approximately 590 of the donors, most TCR beta V segments were observed in productive rearrangements about 90% or about 30% of the time, broadly matching IMGT annotations. Several of the top co-occurrence clusters appeared to be linked to parvovirus B19, influenza, CMV and Epstein-Barr virus, according to a later analysis. A cluster of highly shared sequence variants was judged likely to represent a technical artifact of the sequencing pipeline. Specific HLA alleles were associated with 15,000 to 20,000 TCR beta sequences at a false discovery rate of 0.05 in a later analysis. A later genetic analysis reported fewer N-insertions in productive TCRs among donors in an Asian-associated ancestry cluster than the roughly 620-donor mean. The study gave a list of around 170 TCR beta chains associated with cytomegalovirus. According to a later analysis, TCR association rates differed among HLA loci, with DRB1 alleles showing the most associated TCRs and HLA-C alleles showing the fewest. Because HLA typing was unavailable for some donors at each locus, only the typed subset was used in association tests. This cohort had only TCR beta chains sequenced, and the lack of alpha or paired-chain data limited which features could be detected. Some 15 rarely observed V segments, including chromosome 9 orphons, were excluded from the earlier analysis of just under 600 of the donors because counts were too low. The only immune exposure information available for the cohort was CMV serostatus. A further reported finding was that TCR beta sequences accurately predicted the HLA-A and HLA-B alleles for most subjects in the first cohort. A later analysis found that most CMV-associated TCR beta chains appeared HLA-restricted, with HLA associations seemingly driven largely by CMV exposure. Compared with equally common non-associated chains, HLA-associated TCR beta chains in a later analysis were more clonally expanded and had lower generation probabilities. When HLA alleles, especially DR and DQ, strongly co-occurred, TCR associations were difficult to assign to individual alleles. Some IMGT-functional V segments, including TRBV6-2 and TRBV6-3, could not be distinguished by the 87-base-pair reads and were therefore excluded. The presence/absence analyses assumed that sequencing depth was roughly uniform across donors, and that assumption may not be true.

Sequencing used PBMCs. This chain joins TRBV5-6 to TRBJ1-1, with 7 central nucleotides matching TRBD1. The sequence was collected from a woman aged 50 to 60 in good health and CMV-seronegative. The nucleotide sequence is TGTGCCAGCAGCCCCGGAAAGGGGGCTATGAACACTGAAGCTTTCTTT. This is translated as CASSPGKGAMNTEAFF.